This T cell receptor beta chain was documented in a study of shared clonotypes between healthy human individuals. Notes on this clone: No antigen is known for it.

Produced via immunoSEQ multiplex PCR; TCRdb's table is partial and in-frame only. The table has approximately 1.5 million clones, about 98.5% seen once; the top ten hold approximately 0.38%. The CDR3 is 14 residues long. With 3 bases removed from V and 1 base from J, the gap between germline ends came to 6 bases. Germline assignment: CDR1 MRHNA and CDR2 SNTAGT. Findings and caveats of the study: Rarefaction demonstrated incomplete sorted-subset sequencing despite large depth. Generally, naive subsets came out with larger estimated richness than memory subsets.

The TCR was taken from a man aged 25 to 45 in good health. The sequenced sample was naive CD4+ T cells sorted from blood. The subset: CD45RA+ positively selected. The chain combines TRBV6-4 with TRBJ2-2; the D is unclear. CDR3 protein: CASSELGNTGELFF. Here the CDR3 DNA reads TGTGCCAGCAGTGAGTTGGGGAACACCGGGGAGCTGTTTTTT.